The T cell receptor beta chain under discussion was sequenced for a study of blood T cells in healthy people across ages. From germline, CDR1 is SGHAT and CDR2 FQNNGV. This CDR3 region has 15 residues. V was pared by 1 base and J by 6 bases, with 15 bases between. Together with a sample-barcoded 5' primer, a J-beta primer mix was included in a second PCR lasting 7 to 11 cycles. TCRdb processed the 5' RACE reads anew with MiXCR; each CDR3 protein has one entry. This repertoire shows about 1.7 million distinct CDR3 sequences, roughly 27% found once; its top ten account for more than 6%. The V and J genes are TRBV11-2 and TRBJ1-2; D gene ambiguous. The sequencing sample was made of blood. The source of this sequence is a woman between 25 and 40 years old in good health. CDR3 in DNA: TGTGCCAGCAGCTTAGTCGGCTGGAGAAGTGATGGCTACACCTTC. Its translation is CASSLVGWRSDGYTF.